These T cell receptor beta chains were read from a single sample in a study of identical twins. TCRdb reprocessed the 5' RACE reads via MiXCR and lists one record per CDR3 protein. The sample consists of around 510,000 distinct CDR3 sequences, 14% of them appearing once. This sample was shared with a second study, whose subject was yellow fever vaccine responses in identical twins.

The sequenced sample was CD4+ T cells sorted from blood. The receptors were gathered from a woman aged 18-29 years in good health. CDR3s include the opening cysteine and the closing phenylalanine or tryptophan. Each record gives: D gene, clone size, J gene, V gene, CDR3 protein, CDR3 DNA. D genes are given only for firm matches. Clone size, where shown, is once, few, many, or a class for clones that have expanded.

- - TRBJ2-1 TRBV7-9 CASSPGQTGGNEQFF TGTGCCAGCAGCCCGGGACAAACTGGGGGCAATGAGCAGTTCTTC
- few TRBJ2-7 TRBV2 CASSVGTNEQYF TGTGCCAGCAGCGTTGGGACGAATGAGCAGTACTTC
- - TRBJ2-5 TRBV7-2 CASSLPQQTQYF TGTGCCAGCAGCTTACCGCAGCAGACCCAGTACTTC
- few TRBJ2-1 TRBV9 CASSVGVSAYNEQFF TGTGCCAGCAGCGTAGGGGTTAGCGCCTACAATGAGCAGTTCTTC
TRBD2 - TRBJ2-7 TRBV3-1 CASSQARTSGYEQYF TGTGCCAGCAGCCAAGCCCGGACTAGCGGCTACGAGCAGTACTTC
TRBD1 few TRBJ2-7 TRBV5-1 CASSLNTGGFEQYF TGCGCCAGCAGCTTGAACACAGGGGGATTCGAGCAGTACTTC
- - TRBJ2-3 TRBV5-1 CASFPLRNTDTQYF TGCGCCAGCTTTCCCCTCAGGAACACAGATACGCAGTATTTT
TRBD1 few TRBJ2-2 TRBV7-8 CASSFRGTGSNTGELFF TGTGCCAGCAGCTTCCGAGGGACAGGCTCGAACACCGGGGAGCTGTTTTTT
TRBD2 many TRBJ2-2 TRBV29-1 CSVAPLTSGTGELFF TGCAGCGTGGCACCGTTGACTAGCGGCACCGGGGAGCTGTTTTTT
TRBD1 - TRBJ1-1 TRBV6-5 CASSLDRGENTEAFF TGTGCCAGCAGTTTAGACAGGGGCGAGAACACTGAAGCTTTCTTT
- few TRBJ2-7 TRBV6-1 CASTGGARDTEQYF TGTGCCAGCACCGGTGGGGCCAGGGACACGGAGCAGTACTTC
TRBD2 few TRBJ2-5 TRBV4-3 CASTQETSGRVTGTQYF TGCGCCAGCACCCAAGAAACTAGCGGGAGGGTCACGGGGACCCAGTACTTC
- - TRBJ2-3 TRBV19 CASSTNTPDTDTQYF TGTGCCAGTAGTACCAATACCCCCGACACAGATACGCAGTATTTT
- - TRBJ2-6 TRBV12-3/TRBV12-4 CASSLSRSGANVLTF TGTGCCAGCAGTTTGTCTAGGAGTGGGGCCAACGTCCTGACTTTC
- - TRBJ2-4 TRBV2 CASSKVGTGSLAKNIQYF TGTGCCAGCAGTAAAGTTGGAACGGGTTCTCTAGCCAAAAACATTCAGTACTTC
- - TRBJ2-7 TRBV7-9 CASSSSPFSYEQYF TGTGCCAGCAGCTCCTCACCTTTCTCCTACGAGCAGTACTTC
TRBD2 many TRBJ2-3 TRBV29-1 CSSRGGPDTQYF TGCAGCTCACGGGGGGGGCCAGATACGCAGTATTTT
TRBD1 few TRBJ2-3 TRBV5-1 CASSPWTGSDTQYF TGCGCCAGCAGCCCATGGACAGGGTCAGATACGCAGTATTTT
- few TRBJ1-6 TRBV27 CASSTLGDNSPLHF TGTGCCAGCAGCACTTTAGGAGATAATTCACCCCTCCACTTT
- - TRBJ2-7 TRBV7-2 CASSLAARGEQYF TGTGCCAGCAGCTTAGCTGCCCGGGGCGAGCAGTACTTC
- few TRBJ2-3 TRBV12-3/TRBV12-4 CASSRGAGTDTQYF TGTGCCAGCAGTCGGGGGGCGGGCACAGATACGCAGTATTTT
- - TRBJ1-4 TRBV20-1 CSAHPGRVGWEKLFF TGCAGTGCCCATCCGGGGAGGGTCGGTTGGGAAAAACTGTTTTTT
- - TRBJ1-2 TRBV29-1 CSTWGEDGYTF TGCAGCACGTGGGGAGAGGATGGCTACACCTTC
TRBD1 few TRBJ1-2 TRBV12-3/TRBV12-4 CASRNSGTGGYGYTF TGTGCCAGCAGGAATAGTGGGACAGGGGGTTACGGCTACACCTTC
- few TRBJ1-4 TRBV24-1 CATSDATNEKLFF TGTGCCACCAGTGATGCAACTAATGAAAAACTGTTTTTT
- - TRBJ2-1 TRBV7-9 CASSLAHSSYNEQFF TGTGCCAGCAGCTTAGCGCACAGTAGCTACAATGAGCAGTTCTTC
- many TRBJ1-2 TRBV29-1 CSVGGGPSYGYTF TGCAGCGTTGGGGGGGGCCCTAGCTATGGCTACACCTTC
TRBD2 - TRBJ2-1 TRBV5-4 CASKSGMGVYEQFF TGTGCCAGCAAGAGCGGGATGGGTGTTTATGAGCAGTTCTTC
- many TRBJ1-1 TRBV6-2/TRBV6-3 CASSKSNTEAFF TGTGCCAGCAGTAAATCGAACACTGAAGCTTTCTTT
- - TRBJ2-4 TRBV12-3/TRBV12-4 CASSLVAGLAKNIQYF TGTGCCAGCAGTTTAGTGGCGGGGTTAGCCAAAAACATTCAGTACTTC
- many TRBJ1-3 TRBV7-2 CASSLNRVSGNTIYF TGTGCCAGCAGCTTGAACAGGGTCTCTGGAAACACCATATATTTT
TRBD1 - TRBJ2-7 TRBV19 CASSINGQGDSYEQYF TGTGCCAGTAGTATTAATGGACAGGGCGACTCCTACGAGCAGTACTTC
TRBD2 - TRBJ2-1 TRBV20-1 CSAPWRESIEQFF TGCAGTGCCCCATGGCGGGAGAGTATTGAGCAGTTCTTC
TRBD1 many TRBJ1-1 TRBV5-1 CASSSQGDTEAFF TGCGCCAGCAGCTCACAGGGGGACACTGAAGCTTTCTTT
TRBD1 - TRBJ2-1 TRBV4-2 CASSPSVGQGSYNEQFF TGTGCCAGCAGCCCCTCAGTGGGACAGGGCTCCTACAATGAGCAGTTCTTC
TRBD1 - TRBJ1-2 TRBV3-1 CASSKSGQGFFPYGYTF TGTGCCAGCAGCAAATCGGGACAGGGTTTTTTTCCCTATGGCTACACCTTC
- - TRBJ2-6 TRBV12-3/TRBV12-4 CASKASGANVLTF TGTGCCAGCAAGGCGTCTGGGGCCAACGTCCTGACTTTC
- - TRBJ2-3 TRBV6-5 CASSKNTDTQYF TGTGCCAGCAGCAAAAACACAGATACGCAGTATTTT
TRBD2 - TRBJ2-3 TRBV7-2 CASSLVGSASGADTQYF TGTGCCAGCAGCTTAGTCGGTTCGGCTAGCGGGGCAGATACGCAGTATTTT
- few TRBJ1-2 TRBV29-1 CSIEDGGGTGYTF TGCAGCATTGAAGATGGCGGAGGGACGGGCTACACCTTC
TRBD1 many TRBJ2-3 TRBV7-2 CASSYDRGPDTQYF TGTGCCAGCAGCTATGACAGGGGGCCAGATACGCAGTATTTT
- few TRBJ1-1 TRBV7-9 CASSLGLGDPSTEAFF TGTGCCAGCAGCTTAGGGCTAGGGGATCCGAGCACTGAAGCTTTCTTT
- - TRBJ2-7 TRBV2 CASSEGPSLHF TGTGCCAGCAGTGAAGGGCCCAGCTTGCACTTC
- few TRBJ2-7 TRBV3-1 CASSRTDSYYEQYF TGTGCCAGCAGCCGTACCGACAGTTACTACGAGCAGTACTTC
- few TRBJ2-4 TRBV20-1 CSAARGGVAKNIQYF TGCAGTGCAGCCAGGGGGGGGGTGGCCAAAAACATTCAGTACTTC
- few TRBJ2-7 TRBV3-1 CASSPRRQASYEQYF TGTGCCAGCAGCCCCCGACGCCAGGCTTCCTACGAGCAGTACTTC
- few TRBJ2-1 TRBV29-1 CSVSIQGGEQFF TGCAGCGTTTCCATACAGGGAGGTGAGCAGTTCTTC
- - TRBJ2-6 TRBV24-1 CATSDPRWGGDSGANVLTF TGTGCCACCAGTGATCCCCGGTGGGGTGGGGACTCTGGGGCCAACGTCCTGACTTTC
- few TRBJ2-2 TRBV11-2 CASSLRSGTGELFF TGTGCCAGCAGCTTAAGAAGTGGGACCGGGGAGCTGTTTTTT
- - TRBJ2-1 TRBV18 CASSPGRSPEQFF TGTGCCAGCTCACCAGGAAGGAGTCCTGAGCAGTTCTTC
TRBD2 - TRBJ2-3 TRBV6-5 CASSYPSGGTDTQYF TGTGCCAGCAGTTACCCTAGCGGGGGGACAGATACGCAGTATTTT
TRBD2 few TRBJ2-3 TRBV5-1 CASSQAGGGDTQYF TGCGCCAGCAGCCAAGCGGGAGGAGGAGATACGCAGTATTTT
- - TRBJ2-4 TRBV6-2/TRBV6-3 CASSPTRLLAKDQYF TGTGCCAGCAGTCCCACCCGGCTTCTGGCAAAAGATCAGTACTTC
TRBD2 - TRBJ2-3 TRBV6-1 CASTRTRSDTQYF TGTGCCAGCACCAGGACTAGATCAGATACGCAGTATTTT